These 4 T cell receptor beta chains were all obtained from the same sample, sequenced in a study of graft-versus-host responses after intestinal transplantation. Repertoires were generated with immunoSEQ multiplex PCR, while TCRdb's copy carries only in-frame clones and drops some. The sample has around 97,000 clones; approximately 93% are singletons. Antigens for these TCRs are unknown. The sample here was unstimulated CD8+ T cells sorted from spleen or lymph node cells, taken before intestinal transplant. The receptors were gathered from a human donor who received an intestinal transplant.

The chain has TRBV4-1 and TRBJ2-2; no reliable D call. Trimming cost V 1 base and J 4 bases, with 7 bases left between them. In germline, CDR1 is MGHRA, CDR2 YSYEKL. CDR3 size: 14 residues. DNA of the CDR3: TGCGCCAGCAGCCAAGTTGGGTCCACCGGGGAGCTGTTTTTT. This translates into CASSQVGSTGELFF.

In DNA form, the CDR3 reads TGTGCCAGCAGCCAATCCCACTTCCCCACCGGGGAGCTGTTTTTT. Amino acid sequence: CASSQSHFPTGELFF. J is TRBJ2-2 and V is TRBV14, with no clear D. This CDR3 comprises 15 residues. V was pared by 2 bases and J by 4 bases, with 11 bases between. Germline V gene sequence: CDR1 SGHDN, CDR2 FVKESK.

The V gene is TRBV5-5, the J gene TRBJ2-2, with D unclear. In germline, CDR1 is SGHKS, CDR2 YYEKEE (reference sequence). The V end was cut by 2 bases, the J end by 4 bases, with 6 bases between. The CDR3 is 13 residues long. The CDR3 is CASSFGPTGELFF. Written as DNA, the CDR3 is TGTGCCAGCAGCTTTGGGCCCACCGGGGAGCTGTTTTTT.

This chain joins TRBV5-4 and TRBJ2-2; perhaps D is TRBD1 or TRBD2 (6 bases each). The CDR3 runs 12 residues. Trimming took off 4 bases at V and 6 bases at J, with 7 bases between the two ends. Germline lookup yields CDR1 SGHNT and CDR2 YYREEE (reference sequence). The CDR3 DNA reads as TGTGCCAGCAGCAGGGGGGCCGGGGAGCTGTTTTTT. This sequence encodes CASSRGAGELFF.